This paragraph reports one T cell receptor (beta chain). Its antigen is unidentified. Drawn from each donor were approximately 10 milliliters of peripheral blood. This record comes from a study of blood T cells in healthy people across ages. Study-level findings and limits: The study found more naive CD4+ cells and higher diversity in long-lived than aged donors.

CDR1 and CDR2 from the germline V gene are SEHNR and FQNEAQ (reference sequence). This CDR3 is 14 amino acids long. The V end lost 1 base, the J end lost 8 bases, and 11 bases lay between the germline ends. PCR was performed a second time for about 7 to 11 cycles using a sample-barcoded 5' primer and a J-beta primer mix. Each cDNA molecule was tagged by a template-switch adaptor with 12 random nucleotides. TCRdb called the 5' RACE reads again in MiXCR, with one record for every CDR3 protein. The sample shows some 710,000 distinct CDR3 sequences, about a fifth of them seen only once. What was sequenced was blood. The chain has TRBV7-9 and TRBJ1-4; D unresolved. The TCR sequence derives from a man in his sixties or seventies in good health. CDR3 DNA sequence: TGTGCCAGCAGCTTAGGCCGGGAAGGGGAAAAACTGTTTTTT. The encoded protein is CASSLGREGEKLFF.